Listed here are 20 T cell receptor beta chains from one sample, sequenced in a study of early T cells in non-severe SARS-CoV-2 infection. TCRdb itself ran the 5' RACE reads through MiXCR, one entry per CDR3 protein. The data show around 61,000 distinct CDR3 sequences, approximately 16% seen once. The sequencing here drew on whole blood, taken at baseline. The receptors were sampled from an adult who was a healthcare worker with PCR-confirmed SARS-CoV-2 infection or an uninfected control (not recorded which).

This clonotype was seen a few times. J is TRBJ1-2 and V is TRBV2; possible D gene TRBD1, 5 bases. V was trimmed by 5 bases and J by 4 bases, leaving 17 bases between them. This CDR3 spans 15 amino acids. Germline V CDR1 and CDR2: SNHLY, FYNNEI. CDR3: CASSNSGTGGYGYTF. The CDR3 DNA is TGTGCCAGCAGTAACTCCGGGACGGGAGGCTATGGCTACACCTTC.

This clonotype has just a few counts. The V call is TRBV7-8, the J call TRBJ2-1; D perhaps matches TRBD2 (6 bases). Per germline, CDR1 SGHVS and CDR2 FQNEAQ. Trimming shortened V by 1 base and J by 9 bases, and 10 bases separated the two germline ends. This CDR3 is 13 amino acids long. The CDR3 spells CASSLDPAGEQFF. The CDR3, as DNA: TGTGCCAGCAGCTTAGATCCAGCGGGTGAGCAGTTCTTC. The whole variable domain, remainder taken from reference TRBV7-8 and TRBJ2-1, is GAGVSQSPRYKVAKRGQDVALRCDPISGHVSLFWYQQALGQGPEFLTYFQNEAQLDKSGLPSDRFFAERPEGSVSTLKIQRTQQEDSAVYLCASSLDPAGEQFFGPGTRLTVL.

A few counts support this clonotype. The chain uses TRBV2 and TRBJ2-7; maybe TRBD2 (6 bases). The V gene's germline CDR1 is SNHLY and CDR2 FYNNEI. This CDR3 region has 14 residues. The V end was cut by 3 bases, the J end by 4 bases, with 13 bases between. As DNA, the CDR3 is TGTGCCAGCAGTGAGGGGGGAGGAAATTACGAGCAGTACTTC. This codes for CASSEGGGNYEQYF.

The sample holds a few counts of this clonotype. The CDR3 DNA sequence: TGTGCCAGCAGCTTAATGCAGGGTAAAAACACTGAAGCTTTCTTT. It encodes CASSLMQGKNTEAFF. The chain has TRBV7-6 and TRBJ1-1; tentatively, D is TRBD1 (5 bases). V was cut by 2 bases and J by 2 bases, with 12 bases left in between. This CDR3 spans 15 amino acids. Germline V CDR1 and CDR2: SGHVS, FNYEAQ.

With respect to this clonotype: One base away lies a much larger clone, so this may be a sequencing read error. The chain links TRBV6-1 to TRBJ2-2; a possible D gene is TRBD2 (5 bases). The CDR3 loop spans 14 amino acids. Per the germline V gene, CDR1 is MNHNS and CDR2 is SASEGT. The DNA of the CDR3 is TGTACCAGCAGTGAAACCGCGGGTCCCGGGGAGCTGTTTTTT. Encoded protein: CTSSETAGPGELFF.

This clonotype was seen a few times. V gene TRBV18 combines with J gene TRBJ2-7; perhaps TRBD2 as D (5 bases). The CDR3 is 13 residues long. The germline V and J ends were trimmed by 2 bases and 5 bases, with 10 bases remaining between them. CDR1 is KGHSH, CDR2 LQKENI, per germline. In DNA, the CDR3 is TGTGCCAGCTCACCAAGAGGGTTGGACGAGCAGTACTTC. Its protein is CASSPRGLDEQYF.

CDR3 DNA: TGTGCCAGCAGTTACTCGAGGACTACCAAAGAGACCCAGTACTTC. It yields the protein CASSYSRTTKETQYF. The chain has TRBV6-5 and TRBJ2-5, with D possibly matching TRBD2 (6 bases). Germline V gene data show CDR1 as MNHEY and CDR2 as SVGAGI. Trimming removed 0 bases from V and 3 bases from J, with 11 bases in between. The CDR3 has 15 amino acids.

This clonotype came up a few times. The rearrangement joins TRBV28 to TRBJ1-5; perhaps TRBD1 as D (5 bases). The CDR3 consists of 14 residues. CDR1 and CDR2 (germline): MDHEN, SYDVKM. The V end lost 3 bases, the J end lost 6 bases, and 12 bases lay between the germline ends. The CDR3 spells CASSLGQGSQPQHF. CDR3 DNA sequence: TGTGCCAGCAGTTTGGGGCAGGGAAGTCAGCCCCAGCATTTT. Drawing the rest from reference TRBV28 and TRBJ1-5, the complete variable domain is DVKVTQSSRYLVKRTGEKVFLECVQDMDHENMFWYRQDPGLGLRLIYFSYDVKMKEKGDIPEGYSVSREKKERFSLILESASTNQTSMYLCASSLGQGSQPQHFGDGTRLSIL.

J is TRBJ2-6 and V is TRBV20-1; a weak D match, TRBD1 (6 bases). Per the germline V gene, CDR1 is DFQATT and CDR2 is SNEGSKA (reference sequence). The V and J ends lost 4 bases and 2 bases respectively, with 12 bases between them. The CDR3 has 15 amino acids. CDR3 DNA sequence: TGCAGTGCTACACAGGGAAATACTGGGGCCAACGTCCTGACTTTC. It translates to CSATQGNTGANVLTF.

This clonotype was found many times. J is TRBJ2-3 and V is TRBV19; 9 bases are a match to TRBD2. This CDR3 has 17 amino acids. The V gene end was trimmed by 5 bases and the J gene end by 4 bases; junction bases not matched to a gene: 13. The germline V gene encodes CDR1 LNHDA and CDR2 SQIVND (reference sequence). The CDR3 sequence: CASSGPRLAGSADTQYF. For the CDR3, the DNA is TGTGCCAGTAGTGGCCCCCGGCTAGCGGGATCCGCAGATACGCAGTATTTT.

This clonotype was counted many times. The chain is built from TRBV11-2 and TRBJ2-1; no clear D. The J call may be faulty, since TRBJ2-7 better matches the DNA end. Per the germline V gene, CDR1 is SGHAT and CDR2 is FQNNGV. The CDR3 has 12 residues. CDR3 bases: TGTGCCAGCAGCTTTTCAACTCGGCCGCAGTACTTC. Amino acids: CASSFSTRPQYF.

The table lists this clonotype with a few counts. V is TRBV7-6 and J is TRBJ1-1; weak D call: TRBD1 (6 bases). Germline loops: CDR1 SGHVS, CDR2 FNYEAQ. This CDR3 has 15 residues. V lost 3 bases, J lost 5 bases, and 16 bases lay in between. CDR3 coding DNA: TGTGCCAGCAGCTTTCGGTCGGGGGGCTATACTGAAGCTTTCTTT. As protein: CASSFRSGGYTEAFF.

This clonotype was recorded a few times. In DNA, the CDR3 is TGTGCCTGGAGTCGGACAGGGCGAAAGTATTTT. This codes for CAWSRTGRKYF. This chain connects TRBV30 to TRBJ2-3; 8 bases fit TRBD1. The CDR3 length is 11 residues. CDR1 is GTSNPN and CDR2 is SVGIG in the germline V gene (reference sequence). Trimming at V came to 2 bases and at J to 13 bases, leaving 5 bases not matched to a gene.

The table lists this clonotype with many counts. Here the CDR3 DNA reads TGTGCCAGCAAGTCCGGACTAGCGGGGAGTCAGACCCAGTACTTC. The encoded protein is CASKSGLAGSQTQYF. The V call is TRBV6-1, the J call TRBJ2-5; 12 nucleotides agree with TRBD2. The length of the CDR3 is 15 residues. Germline loops: CDR1 MNHNS, CDR2 SASEGT. J lost 6 bases, V lost 7 bases, and 9 bases had no gene match.

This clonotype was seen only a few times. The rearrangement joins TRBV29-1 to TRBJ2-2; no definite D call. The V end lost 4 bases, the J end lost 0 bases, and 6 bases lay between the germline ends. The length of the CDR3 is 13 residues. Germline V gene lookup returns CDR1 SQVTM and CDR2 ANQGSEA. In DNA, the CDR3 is TGCAGCGTTGGCTCGCCGAACACCGGGGAGCTGTTTTTT. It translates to CSVGSPNTGELFF.

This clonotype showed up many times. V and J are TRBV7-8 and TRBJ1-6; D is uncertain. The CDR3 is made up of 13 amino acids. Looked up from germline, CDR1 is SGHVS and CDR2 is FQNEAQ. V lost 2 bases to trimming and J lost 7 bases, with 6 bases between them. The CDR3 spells CASSLSQNSPLHF. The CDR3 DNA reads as TGTGCCAGCAGCTTAAGTCAGAATTCACCCCTCCACTTT.

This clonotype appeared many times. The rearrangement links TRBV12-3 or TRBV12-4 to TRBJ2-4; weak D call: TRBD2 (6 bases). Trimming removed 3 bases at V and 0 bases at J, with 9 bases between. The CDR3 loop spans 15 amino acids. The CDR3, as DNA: TGTGCCAGCAGTTTGGACTATCTAGCCAAAAACATTCAGTACTTC. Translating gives CASSLDYLAKNIQYF.

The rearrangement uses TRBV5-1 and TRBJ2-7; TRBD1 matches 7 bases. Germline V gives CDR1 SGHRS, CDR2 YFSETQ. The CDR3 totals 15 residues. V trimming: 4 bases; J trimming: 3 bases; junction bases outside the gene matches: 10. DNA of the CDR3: TGCGCCAGCAGCCTGTACACAGGGGTCGGCTACGAGCAGTACTTC. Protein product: CASSLYTGVGYEQYF.

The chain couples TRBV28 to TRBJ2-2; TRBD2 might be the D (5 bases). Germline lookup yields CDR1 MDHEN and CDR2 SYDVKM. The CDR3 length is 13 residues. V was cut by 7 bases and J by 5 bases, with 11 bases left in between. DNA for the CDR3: TGTGCCAGCACCTTAGCGTGGACCGGGGAGCTGTTTTTT. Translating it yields CASTLAWTGELFF.

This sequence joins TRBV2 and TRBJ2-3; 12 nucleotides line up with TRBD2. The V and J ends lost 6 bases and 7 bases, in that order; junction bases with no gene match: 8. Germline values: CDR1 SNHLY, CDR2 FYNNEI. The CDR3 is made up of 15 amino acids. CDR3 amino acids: CASRELAGGPHTQYF. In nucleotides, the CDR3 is TGTGCCAGCAGGGAGCTAGCGGGGGGGCCACATACGCAGTATTTT.